Presented here are 23 T cell receptor beta chains from one specimen sequenced in a study of blood T cell repertoires in COVID-19 (dated by TCRdb to 2020 to 2022). Receptor libraries were prepared by the immunoSEQ multiplex PCR assay. TCRdb stores this immuneACCESS table with in-frame sequences only. Part of the clones is absent; in the studies checked, under half of the shortfall reflects unresolved V genes, and no reason is known for the rest. Present in this sample are more than 65,000 clones, around 88% of which were seen just once. Less than 6.5% of the sample is in the top ten clones. The sample comprised peripheral blood. Receptors originate from a man aged 55 to 69 with acute or convalescent COVID-19.

The chain uses TRBV2 and TRBJ2-7; TRBD2 aligns across 11 bases. Germline CDR1 reads SNHLY; CDR2 reads FYNNEI. Unmatched junction bases numbered 9, after V lost 2 bases and J lost 12 bases. The CDR3 runs to 14 residues. The CDR3 sequence: CASSEQLAGGRRYF. The CDR3 bases are TGTGCCAGCAGTGAACAGCTAGCGGGGGGCCGGAGGTACTTC.

V is TRBV5-1 and J is TRBJ2-3; TRBD1 might be the D (5 bases). Per germline, CDR1 SGHRS and CDR2 YFSETQ. Between the trimmed V and J ends, which lost 0 bases and 2 bases, there was a span of 13 bases. There are 16 residues in the CDR3. This CDR3 is CASSLAQEPSTDTQYF. The DNA of the CDR3 is TGCGCCAGCAGCTTGGCACAGGAGCCTTCCACAGATACGCAGTATTTT.

The chain links TRBV7-2 to TRBJ2-1; D possibly corresponds to TRBD1 (6 bases). The CDR3 is 13 amino acids. CDR1 is SGHTA and CDR2 is FQGNSA in the germline V gene. The V end was cut by 5 bases, the J end by 15 bases, with 20 bases between. CDR3 protein: CASSTQQGILWFF. CDR3 DNA sequence: TGTGCCAGCAGCACCCAACAGGGCATCCTTTGGTTCTTC.

This chain joins TRBV19 and TRBJ1-2; a possible D gene is TRBD1 (5 bases). CDR1 LNHDA and CDR2 SQIVND come from the germline V gene (reference sequence). There are 13 residues in the CDR3. Trimming shortened V by 6 bases and J by 1 base, and 9 bases separated the two germline ends. The chain's CDR3 is CASRGLDNYGYTF. The CDR3 DNA follows: TGTGCCAGTAGGGGACTTGATAACTATGGCTACACCTTC.

The gene calls are TRBV3-1 (or the pseudogene TRBV3-2) and TRBJ2-5, with D tentatively TRBD2 (6 bases). Germline V gene data show CDR1 as LGHDT and CDR2 as YNNKEL (reference sequence). This CDR3 is 14 amino acids long. V was cut by 3 bases and J by 2 bases, with 10 bases left in between. The CDR3 DNA sequence: TGTGCCAGCAGCCATATGGGACTTCAAGAGACCCAGTACTTC. As protein: CASSHMGLQETQYF.

This clone was counted a few times. The V and J genes are TRBV30 and TRBJ2-7; possibly TRBD1 for D (6 bases). V was clipped by 3 bases and J by 2 bases, with 14 bases between them. CDR1 and CDR2 (germline): GTSNPN, SVGIG (reference sequence). This CDR3 contains 14 residues. The CDR3 protein is CAWSLPGHPYEQYF. Written as DNA, the CDR3 is TGTGCCTGGAGCCTACCGGGACACCCCTACGAGCAGTACTTC.

This clone was picked up one time. The V and J genes are TRBV28 and TRBJ2-1, with D hard to call. The V end was cut by 8 bases, the J end by 8 bases, with 10 bases between. The CDR3 sequence is 11 residues long. Germline V gives CDR1 MDHEN, CDR2 SYDVKM. CDR3 amino acids: CASSSGYEQFF. In nucleotides, the CDR3 is TGTGCCAGCTCGAGTGGTTATGAGCAGTTCTTC.

The J gene is TRBJ2-2, the V gene TRBV11-2; 7 bases match TRBD2. V shed 5 bases, J shed 6 bases, and the junction held 15 bases outside the gene matches. The CDR3 is made up of 17 amino acids. CDR1 SGHAT and CDR2 FQNNGV come from the germline V gene. In DNA, the CDR3 is TGTGCCAGCAGCCCTTTGGCGGGAGACAGCCGACCCGGGGAGCTGTTTTTT. Translation: CASSPLAGDSRPGELFF.

V is TRBV30 and J is TRBJ1-5; 9 nucleotides align to TRBD1. The CDR3 is 15 amino acids. V lost 4 bases to trimming and J lost 2 bases; unmatched junction nucleotides: 6. The germline V gene has CDR1 GTSNPN and CDR2 SVGIG (reference sequence). In DNA form, the CDR3 reads TGTGCCTGGAAACCACAGGGGGCACGCAATCAGCCCCAGCATTTT. This sequence encodes CAWKPQGARNQPQHF.

The gene calls are TRBV27 and TRBJ2-3, with 9 positions matching TRBD2. CDR3 size: 14 residues. V was pared by 3 bases and J by 5 bases, with 3 bases of the junction left unmatched. Per the germline V gene, CDR1 is MNHEY and CDR2 is SMNVEV (reference sequence). The DNA for the CDR3 is TGTGCCAGCAGTTTTGCGGGGGGGCAAGATACGCAGTATTTT. This encodes CASSFAGGQDTQYF.

The chain uses TRBV5-1 and TRBJ1-1; a possible D gene is TRBD1 (5 bases). Trimming cost V 0 bases and J 3 bases, with 9 bases left between them. The CDR3 loop spans 14 amino acids. Germline lookup yields CDR1 SGHRS and CDR2 YFSETQ. The CDR3 DNA reads as TGCGCCAGCAGCTTGGCAAGCAGGGACACTGAAGCTTTCTTT. Translation: CASSLASRDTEAFF. Filled out from reference TRBV5-1 and TRBJ1-1, the complete variable domain reads KAGVTQTPRYLIKTRGQQVTLSCSPISGHRSVSWYQQTPGQGLQFLFEYFSETQRNKGNFPGRFSGRQFSNSRSEMNVSTLELGDSALYLCASSLASRDTEAFFGQGTRLTVV.

The chain employs TRBV6-4 and TRBJ1-2; 8 bases line up with TRBD1. Germline-derived CDR1 and CDR2 are MRHNA and SNTAGT. V was clipped by 5 bases and J by 3 bases; unmatched bases: 2. This CDR3 is built from 13 residues. The CDR3 region has the DNA TGTGCCAGCAGTCCGACAGGGGACTATGGCTACACCTTC. It codes for CASSPTGDYGYTF.

The chain joins TRBV10-3 to TRBJ1-5; TRBD1 agrees at 8 bases. Trimming cost V 6 bases and J 7 bases; bases outside gene matches: 8. Looked up from germline, CDR1 is ENHRY and CDR2 is SYGVKD. CDR3 size: 14 residues. For the CDR3, the DNA is TGTGCCATCAGCACCGACAGGGGCTGGCAGCCCCAGCATTTT. Translating it yields CAISTDRGWQPQHF.

The chain employs TRBV4-1 and TRBJ1-3; TRBD1 is a possible D gene (6 bases). Trimming removed 1 base from V and 1 base from J, with 14 bases in between. There are 17 residues in the CDR3. Germline assignment: CDR1 MGHRA and CDR2 YSYEKL. For the CDR3, the DNA is TGCGCCAGCAGCCAAGTAATCCAGGGGAATTCTGGAAACACCATATATTTT. Translated, it gives CASSQVIQGNSGNTIYF.

This chain connects TRBV5-1 to TRBJ2-5; D might be TRBD1 (6 bases). Germline CDR1 is SGHRS and CDR2 is YFSETQ. This CDR3 comprises 15 residues. V was cut by 4 bases and J by 3 bases, with 16 bases left in between. The CDR3 loop is CASSTGSPGKETQYF. In DNA, the CDR3 is TGCGCCAGCAGCACAGGGTCACCAGGGAAAGAGACCCAGTACTTC.

This chain connects TRBV3-1 (or the pseudogene TRBV3-2) to TRBJ2-1; D is perhaps TRBD1 (6 bases). V was cut by 4 bases and J by 4 bases, with 14 bases left in between. The germline CDR1 and CDR2 sequences are LGHDT and YNNKEL (reference sequence). CDR3 length: 15 residues. Here the CDR3 DNA reads TGTGCCAGCAGCCTCGCCCAGGGGTCTTACAATGAGCAGTTCTTC. This codes for CASSLAQGSYNEQFF.

As regards this clone: Other DNA sequences of this sample code for an identical CDR3. V gene TRBV7-3 combines with J gene TRBJ1-1, with D tentatively TRBD1 (5 bases). The germline V and J ends were trimmed by 2 bases and 1 base, with 5 bases remaining between them. The V gene's germline CDR1 is SGHTA and CDR2 FQGTGA. This CDR3 comprises 13 residues. In DNA, the CDR3 is TGTGCCAGCAGCTTAGGACAGAACACTGAAGCTTTCTTT. The encoded protein is CASSLGQNTEAFF. Full variable domain (outside the CDR3, taken from reference TRBV7-3 and TRBJ1-1): GAGVSQTPSNKVTEKGKYVELRCDPISGHTALYWYRQSLGQGPEFLIYFQGTGAADDSGLPNDRFFAVRPEGSVSTLKIQRTERGDSAVYLCASSLGQNTEAFFGQGTRLTVV.

This clone was detected a few times. The V call is TRBV4-3, the J call TRBJ2-7, with a possible D match to TRBD2 (6 bases). The CDR3 loop spans 15 amino acids. Germline CDR1 is LGHNA and CDR2 is YSLEER. V was clipped by 4 bases and J by 1 base, with 14 bases between them. As DNA, the CDR3 is TGCGCCAGCAGCCCCTCCCCCGGGGGTTCCTACGAGCAGTACTTC. The encoded protein is CASSPSPGGSYEQYF.

The V and J genes are TRBV21-1 and TRBJ1-1. TRBV21-1 is shown as a pseudogene. The CDR3 is 14 residues long. The CDR3 is CASTYLVVDTEAFF. CDR3 nucleotides: TGTGCCAGCACCTACCTCGTGGTGGACACTGAAGCTTTCTTT.

This clone was seen more than once but under ten times. The chain joins TRBV12-3 or TRBV12-4 to TRBJ1-3; D is unclear. There are 12 residues in the CDR3. Between the trimmed V and J ends, which lost 6 bases and 2 bases, there was a span of 5 bases. The CDR3 region is CASRRAGNTIYF. The CDR3 coding sequence is TGTGCCAGCAGGAGGGCTGGAAACACCATATATTTT.

This clone has a single count. The V and J genes are TRBV7-2 and TRBJ2-1; weak D call: TRBD1 (6 bases). This CDR3 comprises 15 residues. With 5 bases removed from V and 0 bases from J, the gap between germline ends came to 11 bases. Per germline, CDR1 SGHTA and CDR2 FQGNSA. Written as DNA, the CDR3 is TGTGCCAGCAGCCGCGACAGGCCCTCCTACAATGAGCAGTTCTTC. Translating it yields CASSRDRPSYNEQFF.

This chain connects TRBV7-8 to TRBJ1-2; D call uncertain. The CDR3 is 16 amino acids. V was clipped by 2 bases and J by 2 bases, with 15 bases between them. Germline V gene data show CDR1 as SGHVS and CDR2 as FQNEAQ. CDR3 nucleotides: TGTGCCAGCAGCTTATACCCCCTAGGAGGGAACTATGGCTACACCTTC. Translation gives CASSLYPLGGNYGYTF.

The genes are TRBV4-3 and TRBJ2-3; D remains ambiguous. The V end lost 1 base, the J end lost 0 bases, and 11 bases lay between the germline ends. The CDR3 is made up of 16 amino acids. Germline V gives CDR1 LGHNA, CDR2 YSLEER. Here the CDR3 reads CASSQGLAQSTDTQYF. CDR3 nucleotides: TGCGCCAGCAGCCAAGGATTAGCTCAAAGCACAGATACGCAGTATTTT.